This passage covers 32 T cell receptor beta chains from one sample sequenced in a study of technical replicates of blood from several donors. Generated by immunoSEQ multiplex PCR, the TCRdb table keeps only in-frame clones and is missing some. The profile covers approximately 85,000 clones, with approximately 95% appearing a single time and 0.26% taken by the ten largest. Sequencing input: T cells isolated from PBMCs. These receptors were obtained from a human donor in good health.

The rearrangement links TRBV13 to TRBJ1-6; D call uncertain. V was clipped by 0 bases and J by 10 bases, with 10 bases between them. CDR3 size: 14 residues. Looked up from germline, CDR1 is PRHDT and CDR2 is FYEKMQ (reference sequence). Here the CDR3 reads CASSLGTQLSPLHF. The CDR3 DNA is TGTGCCAGCAGCTTAGGGACGCAACTATCACCCCTCCACTTT.

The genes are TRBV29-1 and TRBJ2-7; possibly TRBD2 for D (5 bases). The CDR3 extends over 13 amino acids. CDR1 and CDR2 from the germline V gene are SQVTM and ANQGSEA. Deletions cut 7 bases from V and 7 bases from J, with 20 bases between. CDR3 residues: CSADTSGSVEQYF. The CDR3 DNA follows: TGCAGCGCAGACACCTCGGGGTCGGTGGAGCAGTACTTC.

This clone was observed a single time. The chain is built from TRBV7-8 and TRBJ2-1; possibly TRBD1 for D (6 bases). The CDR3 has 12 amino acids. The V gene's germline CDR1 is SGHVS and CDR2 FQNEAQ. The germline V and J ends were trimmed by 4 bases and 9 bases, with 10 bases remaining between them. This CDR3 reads CASSSTGFEQFF. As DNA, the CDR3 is TGTGCCAGCAGCTCCACAGGGTTTGAGCAGTTCTTC. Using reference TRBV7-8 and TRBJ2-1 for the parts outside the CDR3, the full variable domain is GAGVSQSPRYKVAKRGQDVALRCDPISGHVSLFWYQQALGQGPEFLTYFQNEAQLDKSGLPSDRFFAERPEGSVSTLKIQRTQQEDSAVYLCASSSTGFEQFFGPGTRLTVL.

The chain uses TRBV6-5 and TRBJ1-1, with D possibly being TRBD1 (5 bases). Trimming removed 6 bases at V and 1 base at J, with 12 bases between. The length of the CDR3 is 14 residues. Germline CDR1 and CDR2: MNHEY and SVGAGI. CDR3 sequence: CASSPRQPNTEAFF. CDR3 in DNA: TGTGCCAGCAGCCCGCGACAGCCGAACACTGAAGCTTTCTTT.

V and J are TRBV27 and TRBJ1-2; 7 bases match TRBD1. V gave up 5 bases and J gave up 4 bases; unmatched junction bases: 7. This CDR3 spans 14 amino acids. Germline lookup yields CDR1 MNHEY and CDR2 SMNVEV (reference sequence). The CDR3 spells CASSTRDSLYGYTF. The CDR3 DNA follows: TGTGCCAGCAGTACCAGGGACAGCCTCTATGGCTACACCTTC.

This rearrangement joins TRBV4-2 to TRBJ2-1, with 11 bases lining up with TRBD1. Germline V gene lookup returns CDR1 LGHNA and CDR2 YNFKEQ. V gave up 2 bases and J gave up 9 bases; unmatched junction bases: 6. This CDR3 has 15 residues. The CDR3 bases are TGTGCCAGCAGCCAAACCGGGACAGGGGGGGGTGAGCAGTTCTTC. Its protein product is CASSQTGTGGGEQFF.

This CDR3 is CAWSEGGGETQYF. The CDR3 nucleotides are TGTGCCTGGAGTGAGGGTGGGGGCGAGACCCAGTACTTC. The chain is built from TRBV30 and TRBJ2-5; TRBD1 might be the D (6 bases). Germline CDR1 reads GTSNPN; CDR2 reads SVGIG (reference sequence). The CDR3 is 13 residues long. Trimming stripped 1 base from V and 5 bases from J, with 11 bases between.

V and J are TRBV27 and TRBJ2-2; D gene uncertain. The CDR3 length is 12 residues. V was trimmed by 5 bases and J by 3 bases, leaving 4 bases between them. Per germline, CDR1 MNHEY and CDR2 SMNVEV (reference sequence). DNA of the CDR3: TGTGCCAGCAGTCTCTACACCGGGGAGCTGTTTTTT. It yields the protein CASSLYTGELFF.

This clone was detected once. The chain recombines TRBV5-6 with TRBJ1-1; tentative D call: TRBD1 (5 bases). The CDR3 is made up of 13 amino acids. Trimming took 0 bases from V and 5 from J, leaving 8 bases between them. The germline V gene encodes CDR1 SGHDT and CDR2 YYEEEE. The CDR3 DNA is TGTGCCAGCAGCTTGGGGGGGGGAACTGAAGCTTTCTTT. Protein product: CASSLGGGTEAFF.

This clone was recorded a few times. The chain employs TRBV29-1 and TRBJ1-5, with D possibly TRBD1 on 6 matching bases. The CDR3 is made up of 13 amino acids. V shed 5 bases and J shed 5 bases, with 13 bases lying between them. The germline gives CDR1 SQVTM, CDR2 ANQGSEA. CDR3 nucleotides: TGCAGCGTTAGTGGGGACATGTATCAGCCCCAGCATTTT. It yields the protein CSVSGDMYQPQHF.

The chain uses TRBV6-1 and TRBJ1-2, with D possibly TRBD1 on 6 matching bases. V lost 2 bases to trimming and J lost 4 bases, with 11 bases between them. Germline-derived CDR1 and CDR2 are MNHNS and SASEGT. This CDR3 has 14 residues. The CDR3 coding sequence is TGTGCCAGCAGTGAACGGGAGGGGGGCTATGGCTACACCTTC. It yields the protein CASSEREGGYGYTF.

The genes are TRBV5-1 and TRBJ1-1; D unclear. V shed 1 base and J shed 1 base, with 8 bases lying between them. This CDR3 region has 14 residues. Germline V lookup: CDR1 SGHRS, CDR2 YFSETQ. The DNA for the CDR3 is TGCGCCAGCAGCTTGAAAACAGAGAACACTGAAGCTTTCTTT. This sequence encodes CASSLKTENTEAFF.

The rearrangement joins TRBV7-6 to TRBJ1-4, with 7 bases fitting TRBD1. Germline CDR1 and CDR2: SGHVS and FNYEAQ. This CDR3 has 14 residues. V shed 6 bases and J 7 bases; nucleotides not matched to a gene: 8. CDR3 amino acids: CASREGAESEKLFF. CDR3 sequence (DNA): TGTGCCAGCAGGGAGGGGGCGGAAAGTGAAAAACTGTTTTTT.

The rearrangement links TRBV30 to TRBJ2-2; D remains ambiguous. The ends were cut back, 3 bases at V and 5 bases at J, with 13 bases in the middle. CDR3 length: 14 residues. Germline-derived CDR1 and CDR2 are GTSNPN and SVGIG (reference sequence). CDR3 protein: CAWREPGRTGELFF. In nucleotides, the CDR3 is TGTGCCTGGAGAGAGCCGGGTCGGACCGGGGAGCTGTTTTTT.

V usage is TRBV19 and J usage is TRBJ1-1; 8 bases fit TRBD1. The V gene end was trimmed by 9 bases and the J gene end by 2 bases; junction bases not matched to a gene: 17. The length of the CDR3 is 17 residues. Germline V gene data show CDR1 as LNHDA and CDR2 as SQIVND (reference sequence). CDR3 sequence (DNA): TGTGCCAGCAGTTTTTCCTCGGGACAGGCGGCAAACACTGAAGCTTTCTTT. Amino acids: CASSFSSGQAANTEAFF.

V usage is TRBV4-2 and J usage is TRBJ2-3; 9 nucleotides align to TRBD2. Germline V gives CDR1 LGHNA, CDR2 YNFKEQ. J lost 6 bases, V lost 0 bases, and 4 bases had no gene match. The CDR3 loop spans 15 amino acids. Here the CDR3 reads CASSQEGLARDTQYF. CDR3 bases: TGTGCCAGCAGCCAAGAGGGACTAGCTCGGGATACGCAGTATTTT.

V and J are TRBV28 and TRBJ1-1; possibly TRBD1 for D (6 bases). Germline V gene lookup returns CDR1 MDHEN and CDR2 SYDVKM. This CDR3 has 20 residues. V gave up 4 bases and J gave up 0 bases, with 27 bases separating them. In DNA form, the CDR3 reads TGTGCCAGCAGTTCCCTGTACAAGGACAGTGCCAGGCATCTGAACACTGAAGCTTTCTTT. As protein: CASSSLYKDSARHLNTEAFF.

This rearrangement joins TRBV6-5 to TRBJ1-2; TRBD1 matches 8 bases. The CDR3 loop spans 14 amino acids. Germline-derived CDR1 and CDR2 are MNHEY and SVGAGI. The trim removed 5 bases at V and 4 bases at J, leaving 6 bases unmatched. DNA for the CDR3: TGTGCCAGCAGTAGAGGACAGGGCGGCTATGGCTACACCTTC. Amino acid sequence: CASSRGQGGYGYTF.

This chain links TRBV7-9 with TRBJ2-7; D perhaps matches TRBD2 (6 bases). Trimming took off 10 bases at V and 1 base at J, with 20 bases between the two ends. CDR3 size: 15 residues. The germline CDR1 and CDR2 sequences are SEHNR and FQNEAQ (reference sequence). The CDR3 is CAINGGDLRSYEQYF. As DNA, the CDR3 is TGTGCCATCAATGGCGGGGATCTTCGGTCCTACGAGCAGTACTTC.

The DNA of the CDR3 is TGTGCCAGCAGCTTGGACGGAGAGGACTACGAGCAGTACTTC. This translates into CASSLDGEDYEQYF. This chain links TRBV5-6 with TRBJ2-7, with D unclear. Germline V lookup: CDR1 SGHDT, CDR2 YYEEEE. V gave up 0 bases and J gave up 3 bases, with 10 bases separating them. The CDR3 is made up of 14 amino acids.

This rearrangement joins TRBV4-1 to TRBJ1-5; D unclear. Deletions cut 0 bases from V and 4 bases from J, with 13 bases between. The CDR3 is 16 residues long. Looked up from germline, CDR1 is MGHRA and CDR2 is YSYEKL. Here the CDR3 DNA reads TGCGCCAGCAGCCAAGATCTAGGCCCACGTAATCAGCCCCAGCATTTT. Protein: CASSQDLGPRNQPQHF.

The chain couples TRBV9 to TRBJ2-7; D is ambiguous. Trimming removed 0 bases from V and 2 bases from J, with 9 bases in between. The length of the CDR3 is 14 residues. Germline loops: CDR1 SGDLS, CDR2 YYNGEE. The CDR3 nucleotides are TGTGCCAGCAGCGTAGCTGAGAAACCCTACGAGCAGTACTTC. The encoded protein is CASSVAEKPYEQYF. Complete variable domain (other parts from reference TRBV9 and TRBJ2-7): DSGVTQTPKHLITATGQRVTLRCSPRSGDLSVYWYQQSLDQGLQFLIQYYNGEERAKGNILERFSAQQFPDLHSELNLSSLELGDSALYFCASSVAEKPYEQYFGPGTRLTVT.

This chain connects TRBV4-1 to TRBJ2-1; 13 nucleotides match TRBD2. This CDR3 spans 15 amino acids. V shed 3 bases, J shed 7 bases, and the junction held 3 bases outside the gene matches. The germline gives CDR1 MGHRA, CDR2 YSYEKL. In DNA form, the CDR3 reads TGCGCCAGCAGCCAGGGACTAGCGGGACTTAATGAGCAGTTCTTC. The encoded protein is CASSQGLAGLNEQFF.

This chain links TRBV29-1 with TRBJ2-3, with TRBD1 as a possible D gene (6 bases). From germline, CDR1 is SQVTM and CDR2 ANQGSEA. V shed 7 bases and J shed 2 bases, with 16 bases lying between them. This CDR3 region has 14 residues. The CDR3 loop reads CSAQGIGLTDTQYF. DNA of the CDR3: TGCAGCGCACAGGGAATAGGGCTCACAGATACGCAGTATTTT.

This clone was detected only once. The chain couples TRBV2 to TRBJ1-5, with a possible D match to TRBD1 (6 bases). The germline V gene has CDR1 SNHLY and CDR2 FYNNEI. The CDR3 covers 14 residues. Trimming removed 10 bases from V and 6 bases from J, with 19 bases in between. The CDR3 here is CATTLTGKSQPQHF. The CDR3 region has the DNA TGTGCCACCACCTTGACAGGTAAAAGTCAGCCCCAGCATTTT.

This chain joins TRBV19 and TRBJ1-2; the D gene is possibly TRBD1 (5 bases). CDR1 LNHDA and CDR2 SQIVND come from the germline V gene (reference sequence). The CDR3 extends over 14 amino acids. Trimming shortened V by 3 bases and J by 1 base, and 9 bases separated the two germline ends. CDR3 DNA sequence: TGTGCCAGTAGTATCGCCCAGGGTAACTATGGCTACACCTTC. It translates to CASSIAQGNYGYTF. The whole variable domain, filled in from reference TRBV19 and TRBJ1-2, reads DGGITQSPKYLFRKEGQNVTLSCEQNLNHDAMYWYRQDPGQGLRLIYYSQIVNDFQKGDIAEGYSVSREKKESFPLTVTSAQKNPTAFYLCASSIAQGNYGYTFGSGTRLTVV.

CDR3 loop: CASSDRGSNEKLFF. CDR3 bases: TGTGCCAGCAGCGATAGAGGTTCTAATGAAAAACTGTTTTTT. This chain connects TRBV7-2 to TRBJ1-4; D not resolved. The CDR3 sequence is 14 residues long. From germline, CDR1 is SGHTA and CDR2 FQGNSA. V lost 5 bases, J lost 3 bases, and 10 bases lay in between.

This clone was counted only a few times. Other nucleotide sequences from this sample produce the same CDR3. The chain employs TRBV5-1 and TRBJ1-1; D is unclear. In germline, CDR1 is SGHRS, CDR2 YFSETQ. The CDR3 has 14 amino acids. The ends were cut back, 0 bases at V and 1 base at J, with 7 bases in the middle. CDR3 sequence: CASSLAPGNTEAFF. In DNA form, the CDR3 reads TGCGCCAGCAGCTTGGCCCCGGGGAACACTGAAGCTTTCTTT.

The CDR3 sequence is CASSQLSGVQTQYF. The CDR3 DNA sequence: TGCGCCAGCAGCCAACTAAGTGGAGTGCAGACCCAGTACTTC. The chain links TRBV4-1 to TRBJ2-5; no definite D call. V gave up 2 bases and J gave up 6 bases, with 13 bases separating them. This CDR3 comprises 14 residues. Germline values: CDR1 MGHRA, CDR2 YSYEKL.

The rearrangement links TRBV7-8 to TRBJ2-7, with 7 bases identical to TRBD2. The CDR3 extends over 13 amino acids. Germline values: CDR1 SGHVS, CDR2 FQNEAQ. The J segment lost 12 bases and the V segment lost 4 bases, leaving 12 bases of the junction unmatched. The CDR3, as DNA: TGTGCCAGCAGCTACTCCCGGGGCGGGAGCCTGTACTTC. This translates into CASSYSRGGSLYF.

Here the CDR3 reads CASSKSLAGEVTQYF. The CDR3 coding sequence is TGTGCCAGCAGCAAAAGCCTAGCGGGAGAGGTTACGCAGTATTTT. J is TRBJ2-3 and V is TRBV21-1; the tabulated D call, TRBD2, remains unverified against the DNA. TRBV21-1 is a documented pseudogene. CDR3 length: 15 amino acids.

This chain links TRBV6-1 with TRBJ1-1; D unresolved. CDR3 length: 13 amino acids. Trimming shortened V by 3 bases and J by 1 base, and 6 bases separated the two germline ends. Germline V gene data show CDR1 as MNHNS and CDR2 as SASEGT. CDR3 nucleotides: TGTGCCAGCAGTGACCCGGGGAACACTGAAGCTTTCTTT. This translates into CASSDPGNTEAFF.